The present T cell receptor beta chain was sequenced within a study of long-term antiretroviral therapy in people with HIV (dated by TCRdb to the early 2020s). Some background on the complete study: Collection of the earliest samples took place about a decade ahead of the 2015 WHO recommendation for immediate ART, at a time when ART was typically delayed until CD4 counts fell. No cross-contamination during QIAcube processing was shown when test extractions of a monoclonal T-cell line were performed alongside 25 to 35 polyclonal samples. A total of roughly 200 cryopreserved PBMC samples came from approximately 30 adults with confirmed HIV infection and were collected serially over a mean of about six years (range 1-12). Of the 30 participants with HIV, 10 to 11 were female. A retrospective serial study tested whether changes in peripheral blood TRB repertoire composition and diversity were associated with ART initiation and durable HIV suppression. Study-wide findings and limitations: The samples span the years 2004 to 2017, and the ART regimens used at that time may not be as effective as current regimens. Inferences about post-ART repertoire changes are limited because no data were available on ART adherence, viral resistance or therapy changes. Unsorted PBMC were profiled instead of sorted CD4+ and CD8+ T cells because pre-ART samples had limited cell numbers. Starting ART was linked to a significant rise in TRB diversity, yet even with long-term ART the diversity remained significantly lower than in transplant donor controls. HIV repertoires had narrower CDR3 length ranges than controls, and the network structure suggested an antigen-experienced repertoire that shifted only slightly toward naive after ART. Expanded TRB clones identified before ART initiation dominated the repertoire at all time points, although this dominance fluctuated and declined in many PLHIV after ART. Owing to limited PBMC availability, only the TCR beta chain was sequenced, without alpha chain pairing.

Inclusion was restricted to participants for whom at least one PBMC sample before ART initiation and at least two post-ART samples were available. All participants with HIV were treated in the United States of America. Cryopreserved samples of about 0.95-11 million PBMC were thawed and washed before DNA extraction. At the time of the earliest PBMC sample for each participant with HIV, ages ranged from about 23 to 60 years. Per participant, PBMC samples came from 1-4 timepoints prior to ART initiation and 2-8 timepoints following ART initiation, for a median of 7 samples. For every participant, serial HIV viral load, CD4+ T-cell count, ART history and demographic data were obtained. Genomic DNA was extracted from unsorted PBMC with a Qiagen kit on a QIAcube, processed in batches of 12 samples. In its sample, this clone was seen once. The clone's antigen remains unknown. The record has no base qualities; no much larger clone is one base away.

The immunoSEQ hsTCRB v3.0 assay was used at survey level resolution for TRB variable region sequencing. TRB sequencing targeted a depth of about 40,000-55,000 T-cell genomes per sample. Pooled TRB libraries were sequenced on an Illumina MiSeq with a v3 150-cycle kit. The paper's processing steps were these. Repertoire analysis ran in R within a reproducible Nextflow workflow covering QC, data transformation and analysis. LymphoSeq2, an R package for exploring AIRR-Seq data, was used to implement custom analyses. Several samples that produced fewer than 5000 total TRB sequences were removed, so about 200 HIV repertoires were analyzed. Among the approximately 180 HIV repertoires that were kept, some 60 were collected before ART initiation and roughly 130 were collected after ART initiation. Each repertoire was downsampled to 5000 TRB nucleotide sequences, and summary statistics were averaged across 100 downsampling iterations. The analysis kept only TRB sequences whose CDR3 regions were at least seven amino acids long. A Shannon entropy-derived clonality score and the Gini coefficient were used to measure diversity. In repertoire networks, the top 5000 CDR3 amino acid sequences were linked whenever an edit distance of one separated two sequences. Antigen specificity groups and MHC restriction were predicted for TRB CDR3 amino acid sequences with GLIPH2. To flag known associations with CMV, EBV, HIV or tissue antigens, CDR3 amino acid sequences were compared against VDJdb and McPAS-TCR. Pre-ART, post-ART and control groups were compared with Wilcoxon signed-rank tests and Holm-Bonferroni correction. In its TCRdb copy, this immuneACCESS table keeps in-frame sequences only and misses some clones. Where compared with another copy, unresolved V genes explain less than half of these, and the others have no known cause. D and trimming come from the DNA, and the V and J calls and clone size come from that table. Here the sample has roughly 17,000 clones; 75% to 95% occur a single time. The ten most abundant clones make up approximately 10% of the sample.

V was cut back by 4 bases and J by 0 bases, leaving a gap of 17 bases between them. From the cysteine through the phenylalanine, the CDR3 covers 17 amino acids. Left in the record is the CDR3 DNA by itself, 51 bases read in frame from the first base. CDR1 SGHRS and CDR2 YFSETQ are derived from the germline V gene. Recombination joined TRBV5-1 with TRBJ1-3, with TRBD1 as a weak D call on 6 bases. The receptor's source is a man aged 55-75 years with HIV. Sample: unsorted PBMCs, taken 0.3 years after starting antiretroviral therapy. The nucleotides read TGCGCCAGCAGCGGGGGCTTTGGTACTTACTCTGGAAACACCATATATTTT. Its protein is CASSGGFGTYSGNTIYF.